This TCR beta chain came from a study of regulatory T cells in long-lasting Graves disease. Broader study findings: Persistent cases of Graves' showed reduced TCR diversity relative to newly diagnosed patients. Persistent disease favored TRBV28, TRBJ1-2 and TRBJ2-5.

Combining iRepertoire HTBI primers with Arm-PCR of CDR3 regions, the authors built TCR beta libraries. Each CDR3 protein is one row after TCRdb ran MiXCR on the multiplex PCR reads. The sample lists roughly 610,000 distinct CDR3 sequences, roughly 15% seen once, with 12% in the top ten. A remark on this clonotype: The antigen is unknown.

Specified time point: newly diagnosed GD, antithyroid drugs for less than 3 months. Following extraction of RNA from PBMCs, that RNA was used to make the TCR library. V was clipped by 0 bases and J by 5 bases, with 11 bases between them. The CDR3 is made up of 14 amino acids. In germline, CDR1 is SGDLS, CDR2 YYNGEE. These data were likewise used in another study, on T cells in Graves' hyperthyroidism and ophthalmopathy. That paper notes: Within blood appeared most thyroid clonotypes that had expanded above 0.001.

The sample consisted of peripheral blood mononuclear cells (PBMCs), taken at new diagnosis, from a patient treated with antithyroid drugs. This clonotype originated in a man between 18 and 35 years old with Graves disease. The chain recombines TRBV9 with TRBJ2-5; weak D call: TRBD1 (6 bases). The CDR3 spells CASSVEGTPETQYF. CDR3 DNA: TGTGCCAGCAGCGTAGAAGGGACACCGGAGACCCAGTACTTC.